The clone carrying this T cell receptor (beta chain) was seen many times. These data belong to a study of identical twins. The CDR3 consists of 15 residues. V was clipped by 0 bases and J by 5 bases, with 14 bases between them. CDR1 and CDR2 (germline): SGHRS, YFSETQ. TCRdb reanalysed the 5' RACE reads using MiXCR and keeps one entry per CDR3 protein. The table records roughly 260,000 distinct CDR3 sequences, around 15% of them present only once. This sequence was found in a woman aged 18 to 35 in good health. The chain uses TRBV5-1 and TRBJ2-5; maybe TRBD1 (5 bases). Sequencing was done on a sample of memory (CD45RO+) T cells sorted from blood. In DNA form, the CDR3 reads TGCGCCAGCAGCTTGGATGTAGGGGTTTCGGAGACCCAGTACTTC. Translation gives CASSLDVGVSETQYF.